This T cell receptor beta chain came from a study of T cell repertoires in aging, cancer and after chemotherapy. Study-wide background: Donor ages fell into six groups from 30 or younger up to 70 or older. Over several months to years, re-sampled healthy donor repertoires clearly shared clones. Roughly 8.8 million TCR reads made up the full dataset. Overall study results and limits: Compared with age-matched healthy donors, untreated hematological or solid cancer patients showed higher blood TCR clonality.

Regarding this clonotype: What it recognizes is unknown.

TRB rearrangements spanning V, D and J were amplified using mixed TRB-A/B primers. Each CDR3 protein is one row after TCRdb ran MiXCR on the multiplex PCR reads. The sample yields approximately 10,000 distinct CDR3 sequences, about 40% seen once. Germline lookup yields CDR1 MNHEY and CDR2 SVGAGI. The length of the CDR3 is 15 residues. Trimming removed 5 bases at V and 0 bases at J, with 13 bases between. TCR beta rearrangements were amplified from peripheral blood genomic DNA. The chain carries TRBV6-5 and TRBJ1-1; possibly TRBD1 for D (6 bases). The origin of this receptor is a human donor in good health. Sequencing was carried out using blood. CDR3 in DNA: TGTGCCAGCAGTGTGACAGGCGGGATGAACACTGAAGCTTTCTTT. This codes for CASSVTGGMNTEAFF.